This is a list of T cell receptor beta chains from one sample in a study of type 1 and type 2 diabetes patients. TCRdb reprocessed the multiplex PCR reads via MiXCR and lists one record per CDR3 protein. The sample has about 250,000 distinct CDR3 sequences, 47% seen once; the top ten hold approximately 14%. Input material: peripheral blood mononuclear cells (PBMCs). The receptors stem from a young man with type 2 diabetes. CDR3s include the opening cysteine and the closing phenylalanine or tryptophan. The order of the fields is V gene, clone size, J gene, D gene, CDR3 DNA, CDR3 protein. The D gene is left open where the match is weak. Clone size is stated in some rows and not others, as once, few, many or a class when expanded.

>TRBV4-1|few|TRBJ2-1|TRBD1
TGCGCCAGCAGCCACTACGGGACAGGGGGCTGGAGTGAGCAGTTCTTC
CASSHYGTGGWSEQFF
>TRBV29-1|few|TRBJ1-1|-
TGCAGCGTCACAGGGACTGTACGCACTGAAGCTTTCTTT
CSVTGTVRTEAFF
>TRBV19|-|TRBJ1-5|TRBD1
TGTGCCAGTAGGCAAGGGACAGGACGCAATCAGCCCCAGCATTTT
CASRQGTGRNQPQHF
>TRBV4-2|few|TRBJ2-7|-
TGTGCCAGCAGCCAAAAACTAAGCGTCTACGAGCAGTACTTC
CASSQKLSVYEQYF
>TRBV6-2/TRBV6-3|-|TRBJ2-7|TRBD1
TGTGCCAGCAGCCAGGGGGACCTTGTGCAGTACTTC
CASSQGDLVQYF
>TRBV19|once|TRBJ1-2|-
TGTGCCAGTAGGTTGGAAGGGGCTTCTAGTGGCTACACCTTC
CASRLEGASSGYTF
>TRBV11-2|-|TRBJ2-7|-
TGTGCCAGCAGCTTAACACGGAACTACGAGCAGTACTTC
CASSLTRNYEQYF
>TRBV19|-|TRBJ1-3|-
TGTGCCGTTAATACCGGGACCGTTACGGACACCATATATTTT
CAVNTGTVTDTIYF
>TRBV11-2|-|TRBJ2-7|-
TGTGCCAGCAGCTTACTGGTAGTCGCTTCCTACGAGCAGTACTTC
CASSLLVVASYEQYF
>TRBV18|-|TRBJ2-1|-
TGTGCCAGCTCAAATTATGAGGGAACTTACAATGAGCAGTTCTTC
CASSNYEGTYNEQFF
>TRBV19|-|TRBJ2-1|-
TGTGCCAGTAGTATAACCCCCTTGCGTGATGAGCAGTTCTTC
CASSITPLRDEQFF
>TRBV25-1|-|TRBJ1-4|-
TGTGCCAGCAGTGCGCGTAGGGGACTGGGTAATGAAAAACTGTTTTTT
CASSARRGLGNEKLFF
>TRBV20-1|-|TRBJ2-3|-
TGCAGTGCTAGATTTCGTGATACGCAGTATTTT
CSARFRDTQYF
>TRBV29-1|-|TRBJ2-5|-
TGCAGCGTCCATGCTCGAGGGACCCAGTACTTC
CSVHARGTQYF
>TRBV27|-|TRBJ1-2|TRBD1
TGTGCCAGCAGTTACACAGGGGCGTCTTCCTTTGGCTACACCTTC
CASSYTGASSFGYTF
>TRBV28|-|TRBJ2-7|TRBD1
TGTGCCAGCAGTCTCCGGACAGGGGGATGGTACTTC
CASSLRTGGWYF
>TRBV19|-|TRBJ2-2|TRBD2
TGTGCCTGGAGTGCTAGCGGGGCGAACACCGGGGAGCTGTTTTTT
CAWSASGANTGELFF
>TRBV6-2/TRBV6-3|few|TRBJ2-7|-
TGTGCCAGCAGCGGAGGAGACAACGAGCAGTACTTC
CASSGGDNEQYF
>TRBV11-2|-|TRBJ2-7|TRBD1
TGTGCCAGCAGCTTAGTGGGACAGGGCGATAGTTGGGCCGAGCAGTACTTC
CASSLVGQGDSWAEQYF
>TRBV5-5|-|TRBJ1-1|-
TGTGCCAGCAACCGGGACTTGAACACTGAAGCTTTCTTT
CASNRDLNTEAFF
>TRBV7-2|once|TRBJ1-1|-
TGTGCCAGCAGCTTAGACACGAAGAACACTGAAGCTTTCTTT
CASSLDTKNTEAFF
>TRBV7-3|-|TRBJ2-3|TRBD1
TGTGCCAGCAGCCTCACAGGGGTGACCGCAGATACGCAGTATTTT
CASSLTGVTADTQYF
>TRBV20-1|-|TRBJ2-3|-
TGCAGTGCTAGAGATCAGGGTACGGGCACAGATACGCAGTATTTT
CSARDQGTGTDTQYF
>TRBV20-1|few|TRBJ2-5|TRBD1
TGCAGTGCGATGGGGACAGGGAGATCAGAGACCCAGTACTTC
CSAMGTGRSETQYF
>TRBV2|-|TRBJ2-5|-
TGTGCCAGCACTGGGGGGCGTGGGCAAGAGACCCAGTACTTC
CASTGGRGQETQYF
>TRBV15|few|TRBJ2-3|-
TGTGCCACCAGCGGTCCCTCTAGGGTGTCGGCAGATACGCAGTATTTT
CATSGPSRVSADTQYF
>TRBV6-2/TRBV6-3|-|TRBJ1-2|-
TGTGCCAGCAGTTACCAAAACGGTGATGGCTACACCTTC
CASSYQNGDGYTF